This T cell receptor beta chain derives from a study of PD-1 blockade in classical Hodgkin lymphoma (TCRdb year 2020). Study-wide context: The study used TCR beta sequencing and CyTOF to define a peripheral blood immune signature of response to PD-1 blockade in classical Hodgkin lymphoma. Overall study outcomes, separate from this receptor: The study covered only a single clinical trial cohort, and the causes of the repertoire differences, possibly disease activity or prior therapy, were still not defined. Baseline TCR diversity was reported as lower in newly diagnosed patients than in healthy donors, and lower still in relapsed/refractory patients.

Trimming takes 4 bases from V and 0 bases from J, and the germline ends sit 10 bases apart. From cysteine to phenylalanine, the CDR3 is 14 amino acids long. Only the CDR3 DNA stays, 42 bases, in frame from base 1. From the germline V gene (reference sequence), CDR1 is SEHNR and CDR2 is FQNEAQ. The Qiagen DNeasy kit was used to extract genomic DNA both from unsorted PBMCs and from the negatively selected CD4+ and CD8+ fractions. Amplification of TCR beta CDR3 regions was done by immunoSEQ multiplex PCR with primers that anneal to V and J segments. A synthetic immune receptor repertoire was used to minimize amplification bias, and any residual bias was removed computationally once sequencing was done. In the authors' own workflow: Repertoire diversity was quantified as the Shannon entropy index using custom Python scripts. The unsorted, CD4+ and CD8+ repertoires were each analyzed separately, with the exception of combined analyses, where CD4+ and CD8+ sequences were merged in silico. TCRdb mirrors the immuneACCESS table, restricted to in-frame sequences. Some clones are absent from its copies; in checked studies, under half trace to an unresolved V gene, and the reason for the others is unknown. V, J and clone size are taken as reported in that table, and D and trimming were inferred from the DNA itself. Recorded for this sample are more than 15,000 clones; roughly 90% of them occurred a single time. The top ten constitute about 4% of the sample.

With regard to this clone: The antigen it binds to is not known. Within one base of it there is no much larger clone, and no base qualities were kept.

What the time point label conveys for this sample: newly diagnosed, previously untreated cHL patient sample. As a comparison group for the relapsed/refractory trial patients, PBMCs from patients with newly diagnosed, previously untreated classical Hodgkin lymphoma were sequenced. Peripheral blood was collected in 8 mL Vacutainer Cell Preparation Tubes, from which PBMCs were isolated by centrifugation and then cryopreserved. Recombination linked TRBV7-9 to TRBJ2-7; TRBD1 could be the D gene, as 6 bases match. This sequence originates from a human donor with classical Hodgkin lymphoma. Sequencing input: peripheral blood mononuclear cells (PBMCs). In nucleotides, the sequence is TGTGCCAGCAGCTCCCGACAGGACTCCTACGAGCAGTACTTC. Its product reads: CASSSRQDSYEQYF. Reference TRBV7-9 and TRBJ2-7 proteins supply the regions before and after the CDR3; the full variable domain is: DTGVSQNPRHKITKRGQNVTFRCDPISEHNRLYWYRQTLGQGPEFLTYFQNEAQLEKSRLLSDRFSAERPKGSFSTLEIQRTEQGDSAMYLCASSSRQDSYEQYFGPGTRLTVT.